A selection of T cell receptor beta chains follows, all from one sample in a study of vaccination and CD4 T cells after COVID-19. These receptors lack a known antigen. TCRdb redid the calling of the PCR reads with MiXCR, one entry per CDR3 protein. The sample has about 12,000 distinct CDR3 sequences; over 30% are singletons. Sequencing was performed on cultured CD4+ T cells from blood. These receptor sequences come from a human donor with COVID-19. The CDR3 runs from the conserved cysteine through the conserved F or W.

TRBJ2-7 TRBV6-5 CASSYKDAYEQYF
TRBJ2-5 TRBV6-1 CATRRAGGRETQYF
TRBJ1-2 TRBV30 CAWSRRNYGYTF
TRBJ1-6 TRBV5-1 CASSLGQGVKGNSPLHF
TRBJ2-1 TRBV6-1 CASRVAGGLGEQFF
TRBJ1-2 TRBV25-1 CASSIPGTPVGGYTF
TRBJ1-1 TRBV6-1 CASRLRDRGQAFF
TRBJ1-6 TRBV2 CASSRDRATLHF
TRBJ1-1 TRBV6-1 CASSQGQGPWEAFF
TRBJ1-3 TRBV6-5 CASSWGSGNTIYF
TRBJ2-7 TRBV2 CASSSKQGNEQYF
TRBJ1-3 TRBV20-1 CSARDSRAAGNTIYF
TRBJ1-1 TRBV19 CASSKTGGLGNTEAFF
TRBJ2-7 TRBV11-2 CASSSRLASPYEQYF
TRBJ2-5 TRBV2 CASRGGGGLGETQYF
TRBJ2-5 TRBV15 CATSARYQETQYF
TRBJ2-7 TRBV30 CAWNRVPGQSYEQYF
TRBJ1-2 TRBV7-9 CASSSNRFVYGYTF
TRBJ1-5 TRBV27 CASSYRSSNQPQHF
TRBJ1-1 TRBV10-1 CASSETGKLNTEAFF
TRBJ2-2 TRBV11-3 CASSYSGGTVTGELFF
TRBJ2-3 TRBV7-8 CASSLAAVAGLGTQYF
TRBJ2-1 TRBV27 CASRPGTSAHNEQFF
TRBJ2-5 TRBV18 CASSGGYQETQYF
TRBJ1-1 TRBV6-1 CASSRQNTEAFF